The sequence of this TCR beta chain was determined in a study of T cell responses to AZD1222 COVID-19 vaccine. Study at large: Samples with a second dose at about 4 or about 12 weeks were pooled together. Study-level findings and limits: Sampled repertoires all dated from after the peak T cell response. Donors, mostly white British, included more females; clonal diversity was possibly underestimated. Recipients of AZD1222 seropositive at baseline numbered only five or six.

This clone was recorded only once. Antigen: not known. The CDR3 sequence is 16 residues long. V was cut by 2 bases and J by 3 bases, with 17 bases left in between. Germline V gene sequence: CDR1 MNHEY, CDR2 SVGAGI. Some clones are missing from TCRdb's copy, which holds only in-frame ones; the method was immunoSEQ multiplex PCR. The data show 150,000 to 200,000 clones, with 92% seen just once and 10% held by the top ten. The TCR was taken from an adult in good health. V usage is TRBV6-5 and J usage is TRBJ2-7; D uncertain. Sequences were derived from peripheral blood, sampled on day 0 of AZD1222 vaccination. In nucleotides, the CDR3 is TGTGCCAGCAGTTACCCCGCGGTCGGGCGGAACTACGAGCAGTACTTC. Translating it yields CASSYPAVGRNYEQYF.